This T cell receptor (beta chain) was identified during a study of blood T cell repertoires in COVID-19. Overall study context: Specimens from acute and convalescent COVID-19 originated in the United States, Italy and Spain.

V was clipped by 5 bases and J by 2 bases; unmatched bases: 11. Germline CDR1 is LNHDA and CDR2 is SQIVND (reference sequence). This CDR3 is built from 16 residues. Only in-frame clones appear in the TCRdb table, and some are missing; sequencing was by immunoSEQ multiplex PCR. The sample holds under 250,000 clones; roughly 82% are singletons and the top ten take roughly an eighth. The receptor comes from an elderly man with acute or convalescent COVID-19. This sequence joins TRBV19 and TRBJ2-5; 7 bases line up with TRBD2. Sample: peripheral blood. The CDR3 nucleotides read TGTGCCAGTAGTTCGGGACTCGGGGGGAGACAAGAGACCCAGTACTTC. This gives the protein CASSSGLGGRQETQYF.